This TCR beta chain was documented in a study of identical twins. From the 5' RACE reads, TCRdb called clonotypes with MiXCR, one entry per CDR3 protein. The repertoire holds about 1.7 million distinct CDR3 sequences, less than 40% seen once, with 0.27% in the top ten. Points from the study as a whole: Compared with unrelated sharing, twin-shared out-of-frame alpha sequences had more low-probability sequences. Conclusions came from cross-sectional statistical analysis, not from following the same donors. Fewer insertions were carried by abundant cord blood beta clonotypes, but none was seen in memory repertoires.

A remark on this clonotype: What it binds is not known.

This CDR3 spans 15 amino acids. J lost 5 bases, V lost 2 bases, and 6 bases had no gene match. CDR1 is SGHVS, CDR2 FQNEAQ, per germline. The rearrangement links TRBV7-8 to TRBJ1-5; TRBD1 agrees at 7 bases. This sequence was found in a newborn girl in good health. What was sequenced was cord blood. The CDR3 here is CASSLMGQIYQPQHF. Here the CDR3 DNA reads TGTGCCAGCAGCTTAATGGGACAGATCTATCAGCCCCAGCATTTT.